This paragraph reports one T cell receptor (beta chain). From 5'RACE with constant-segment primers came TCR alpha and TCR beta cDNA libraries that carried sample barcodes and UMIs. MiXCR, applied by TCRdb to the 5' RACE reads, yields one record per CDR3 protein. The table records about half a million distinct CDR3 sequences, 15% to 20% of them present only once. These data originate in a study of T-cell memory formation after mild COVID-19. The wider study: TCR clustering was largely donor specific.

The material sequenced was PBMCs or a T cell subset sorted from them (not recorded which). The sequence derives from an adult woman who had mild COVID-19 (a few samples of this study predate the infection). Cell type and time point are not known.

The CDR3 nucleotides are TGTGCCAGCTCACCGACCATCACCGGGGAGCTGTTTTTT. This sequence encodes CASSPTITGELFF. This chain uses TRBV18 with TRBJ2-2; D not resolved. The CDR3 consists of 13 residues. Per the germline V gene, CDR1 is KGHSH and CDR2 is LQKENI. Trimming left V 3 bases short and J 4 bases short, with 6 bases between. Full variable domain (rest looked up from reference TRBV18 and TRBJ2-2): NAGVMQNPRHLVRRRGQEARLRCSPMKGHSHVYWYRQLPEEGLKFMVYLQKENIIDESGMPKERFSAEFPKEGPSILRIQQVVRGDSAAYFCASSPTITGELFFGEGSRLTVL.